Listed below are T cell receptor beta chains from one sample, sequenced in a study of T cells in severe cutaneous drug reactions. Using the multiplex PCR reads, TCRdb records one entry per CDR3 protein without DNA. The sample totals 2,200 or so distinct CDR3 sequences; its top ten clones hold 15% to 20%. Sequences were obtained from PBMCs. These receptor sequences come from a human donor with Stevens-Johnson syndrome, a severe cutaneous drug reaction. The CDR3 runs from the conserved cysteine through the conserved F or W. Fields, in order: clone size, V gene, J gene, CDR3 protein. Size values are once, few and many counts, or a class for expanded clones, and some rows have none.

size: NA; V: TRBV4-1; J: TRBJ2-2; CDR3: CASSQSAARTGELFF
size: NA; V: TRBV20-1; J: TRBJ2-7; CDR3: CSAMAGDSYEQYF
size: medium-sized; V: TRBV7-9; J: TRBJ2-5; CDR3: CASSSSLGGQETQYF
size: NA; V: TRBV7-2; J: TRBJ2-3; CDR3: CASSPRERGTDTQYF
size: NA; V: TRBV28; J: TRBJ1-1; CDR3: CASSTGQILNTEAFF
size: medium-sized; V: TRBV7-2; J: TRBJ2-3; CDR3: CASSWGGTDTQYF
size: NA; V: TRBV12-3/TRBV12-4; J: TRBJ2-7; CDR3: CASTQGVKAEYEQYF
size: NA; V: TRBV24-1; J: TRBJ2-5; CDR3: CATSDPERPPETQYF
size: NA; V: TRBV10-3; J: TRBJ2-3; CDR3: CAISGGRGTDTQYF
size: medium-sized; V: TRBV2; J: TRBJ1-2; CDR3: CASSGGGSYGYTF
size: large; V: TRBV6-5; J: TRBJ2-7; CDR3: CASSYSRVDALSSYEQYF
size: NA; V: TRBV28; J: TRBJ1-1; CDR3: CASSPIAVSGNTEAFF
size: medium-sized; V: TRBV6-2/TRBV6-3; J: TRBJ1-5; CDR3: CASSPGQTRQPQHF
size: medium-sized; V: TRBV6-2/TRBV6-3; J: TRBJ2-7; CDR3: CASLTSGSLYEQYF
size: NA; V: TRBV9; J: TRBJ2-5; CDR3: CASSSGTNNQETQYF
size: medium-sized; V: TRBV14; J: TRBJ2-1; CDR3: CASSRTSVFEQFF
size: medium-sized; V: TRBV5-5; J: TRBJ1-5; CDR3: CASSKGPRGGNQPQHF
size: medium-sized; V: TRBV15; J: TRBJ1-2; CDR3: CATSRDRVYGYTF
size: medium-sized; V: TRBV2; J: TRBJ1-5; CDR3: CASSEAPMATSNQPQHF
size: NA; V: TRBV10-3; J: TRBJ2-7; CDR3: CAITTPGTGGNYEQYF
size: NA; V: TRBV18; J: TRBJ2-1; CDR3: CASSQGLEMNEQFF
size: NA; V: TRBV28; J: TRBJ1-2; CDR3: CASSSRSLEQGSGYGYTF
size: medium-sized; V: TRBV4-1; J: TRBJ2-3; CDR3: CASSQGTGGPDTQYF
size: medium-sized; V: TRBV4-1; J: TRBJ1-1; CDR3: CASSQVALMNTEAFF
size: medium-sized; V: TRBV4-3; J: TRBJ1-1; CDR3: CASSPDGAGATEAFF
size: medium-sized; V: TRBV6-5; J: TRBJ2-3; CDR3: CASSYGRSTDTQYF
size: medium-sized; V: TRBV19; J: TRBJ1-1; CDR3: CASSSPKRLTGNTEAFF
size: medium-sized; V: TRBV7-8; J: TRBJ2-5; CDR3: CASSLSGGLQETQYF
size: NA; V: TRBV5-1; J: TRBJ2-7; CDR3: CASSLRPGYEQYF
size: medium-sized; V: TRBV6-1; J: TRBJ2-6; CDR3: CASTNVAGAGANVLTF
size: medium-sized; V: TRBV6-1; J: TRBJ1-2; CDR3: CASSEGVGNANYGYTF
size: NA; V: TRBV20-1; J: TRBJ2-7; CDR3: CSALASVSSYEQYF
size: medium-sized; V: TRBV7-3; J: TRBJ1-3; CDR3: CASSLTGASGNTIYF
size: NA; V: TRBV5-6; J: TRBJ2-1; CDR3: CASSLEMADEQFF
size: medium-sized; V: TRBV7-3; J: TRBJ1-1; CDR3: CASSLSHMNTEAFF
size: medium-sized; V: TRBV4-3; J: TRBJ2-3; CDR3: CASSQDEGGTDTQYF
size: medium-sized; V: TRBV7-9; J: TRBJ1-1; CDR3: CASSGGTENTEAFF
size: NA; V: TRBV20-1; J: TRBJ2-2; CDR3: CSARPASGNTGELFF
size: medium-sized; V: TRBV11-1; J: TRBJ2-3; CDR3: CASSFGTIRTDTQYF
size: large; V: TRBV6-1; J: TRBJ2-3; CDR3: CASSPWTESTDTQYF
size: medium-sized; V: TRBV7-2; J: TRBJ2-1; CDR3: CASSPSGSFYNEQFF
size: medium-sized; V: TRBV20-1; J: TRBJ2-3; CDR3: CSARDFLPRGGPDTQYF
size: medium-sized; V: TRBV6-2/TRBV6-3; J: TRBJ2-7; CDR3: CASNGGLASTYEQYF
size: medium-sized; V: TRBV28; J: TRBJ2-4; CDR3: CASSLTKNIQYF